The present entry profiles one TCR beta chain with its context. The germline V gene has CDR1 MGHDK and CDR2 SYGVNS. CDR3 length: 11 amino acids. The ends were cut back, 2 bases at V and 9 bases at J, with 7 bases in the middle. This record belongs to a study of blood T cell repertoires in COVID-19. About the research overall: Sites in the United States, Italy and Spain provided acute and convalescent COVID-19 samples. PBMCs, B-cell-depleted T cells, or T cells provided the cDNA or gDNA that made up the material.

How the authors handled the data: Reference gene primers were amplified, and this amplification served to estimate nucleated cell counts. The protocol was immunoSEQ multiplex PCR, while the TCRdb copy is restricted to in-frame clones and leaves out a portion. The V and J calls and the clone size are those of that table, but D and trimming were determined from the DNA. Of a few hundred thousand clones listed, around 80% were seen once; the top ten hold under 1.5%. The clonotype originates from a woman in her thirties or forties who had recovered from COVID-19. Sample: peripheral blood. The rearrangement uses TRBV25-1 and TRBJ1-1; D unclear. CDR3: CASSERTQAFF. CDR3 bases: TGTGCCAGCAGTGAACGGACTCAAGCTTTCTTT. The whole variable domain, filled in from reference TRBV25-1 and TRBJ1-1, reads EADIYQTPRYLVIGTGKKITLECSQTMGHDKMYWYQQDPGMELHLIHYSYGVNSTEKGDLSSESTVSRIRTEHFPLTLESARPSHTSQYLCASSERTQAFFGQGTRLTVV.